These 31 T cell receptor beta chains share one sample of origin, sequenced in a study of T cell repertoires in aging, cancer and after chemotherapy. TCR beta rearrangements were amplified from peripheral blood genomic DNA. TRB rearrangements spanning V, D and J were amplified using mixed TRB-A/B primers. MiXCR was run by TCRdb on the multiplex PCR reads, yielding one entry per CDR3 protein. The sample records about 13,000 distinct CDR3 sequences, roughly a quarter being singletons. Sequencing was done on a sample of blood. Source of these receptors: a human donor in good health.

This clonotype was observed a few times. The CDR3 region is CASSLSRGGYTF. Here the CDR3 DNA reads TGTGCCAGCAGCCTTAGCAGAGGAGGCTACACCTTC. The chain joins TRBV14 to TRBJ1-2; D is uncertain. Trimming stripped 4 bases from V and 8 bases from J, with 11 bases between. The CDR3 runs to 12 residues. The germline gives CDR1 SGHDN, CDR2 FVKESK.

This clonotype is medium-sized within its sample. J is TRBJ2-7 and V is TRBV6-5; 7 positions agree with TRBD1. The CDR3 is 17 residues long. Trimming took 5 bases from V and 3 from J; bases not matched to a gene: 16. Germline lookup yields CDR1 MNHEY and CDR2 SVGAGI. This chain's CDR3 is CASSPGGSGQSHYEQYV. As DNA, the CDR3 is TGTGCCAGCAGTCCTGGGGGATCGGGACAGTCCCACTACGAGCAGTACGTC.

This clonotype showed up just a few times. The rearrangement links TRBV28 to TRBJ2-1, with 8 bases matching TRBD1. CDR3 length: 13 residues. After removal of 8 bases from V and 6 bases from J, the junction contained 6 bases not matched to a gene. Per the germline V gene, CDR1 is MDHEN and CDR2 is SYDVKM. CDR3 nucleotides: TGTGCCAGCGGGAGACAGGGGCTCAATGAGCAGTTCTTC. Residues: CASGRQGLNEQFF.

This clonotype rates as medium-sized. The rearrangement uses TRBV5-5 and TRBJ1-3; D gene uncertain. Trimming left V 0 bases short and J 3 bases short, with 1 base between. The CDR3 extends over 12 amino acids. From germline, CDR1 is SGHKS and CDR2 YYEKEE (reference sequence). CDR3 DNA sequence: TGTGCCAGCAGCTTGGTTGGAAACACCATATATTTT. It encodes CASSLVGNTIYF.

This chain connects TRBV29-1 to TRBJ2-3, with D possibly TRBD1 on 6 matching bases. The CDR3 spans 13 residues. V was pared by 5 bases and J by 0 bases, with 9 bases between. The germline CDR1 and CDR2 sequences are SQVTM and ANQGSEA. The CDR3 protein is CSVQGPSTDTQYF. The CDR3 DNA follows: TGCAGCGTTCAGGGGCCGAGCACAGATACGCAGTATTTT.

The CDR3 reads CASSPNDRNGYTF. The DNA for the CDR3 is TGTGCCAGCTCACCGAATGACAGGAATGGCTACACCTTC. J is TRBJ1-2 and V is TRBV18, with D maybe TRBD1 (6 bases). V was trimmed by 3 bases and J by 6 bases, leaving 11 bases between them. The germline V gene encodes CDR1 KGHSH and CDR2 LQKENI. CDR3 length: 13 amino acids.

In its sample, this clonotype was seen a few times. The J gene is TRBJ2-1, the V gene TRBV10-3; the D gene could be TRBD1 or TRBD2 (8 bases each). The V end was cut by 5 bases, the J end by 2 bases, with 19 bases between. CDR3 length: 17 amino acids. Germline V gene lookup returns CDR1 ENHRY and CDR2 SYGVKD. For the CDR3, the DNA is TGTGCCATCAGTCAATCGGGGGGGGACAGGACCTACAATGAGCAGTTCTTC. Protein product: CAISQSGGDRTYNEQFF.

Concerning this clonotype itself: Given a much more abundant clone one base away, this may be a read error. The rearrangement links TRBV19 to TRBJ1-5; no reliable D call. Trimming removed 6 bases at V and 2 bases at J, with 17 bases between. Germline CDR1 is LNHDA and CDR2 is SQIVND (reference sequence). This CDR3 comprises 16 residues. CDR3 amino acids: CASRRRQEVGNQPQHF. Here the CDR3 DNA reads TGTGCCAGTAGGCGAAGGCAGGAGGTCGGCAATCAGCCCCAGCATTTT.

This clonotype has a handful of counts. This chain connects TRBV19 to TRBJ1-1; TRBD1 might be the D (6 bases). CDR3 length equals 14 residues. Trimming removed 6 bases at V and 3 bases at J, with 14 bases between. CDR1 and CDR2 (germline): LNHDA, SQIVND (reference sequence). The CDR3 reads CASSSRGWDTEAFF. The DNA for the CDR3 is TGTGCCAGTAGCTCCAGGGGCTGGGACACTGAAGCTTTCTTT.

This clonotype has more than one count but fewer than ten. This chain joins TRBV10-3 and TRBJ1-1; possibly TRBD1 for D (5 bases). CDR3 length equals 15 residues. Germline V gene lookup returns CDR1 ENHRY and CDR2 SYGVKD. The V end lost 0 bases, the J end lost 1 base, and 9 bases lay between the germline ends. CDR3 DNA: TGTGCCATCAGTGAGTCGCCACAGGCGAACACTGAAGCTTTCTTT. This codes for CAISESPQANTEAFF.

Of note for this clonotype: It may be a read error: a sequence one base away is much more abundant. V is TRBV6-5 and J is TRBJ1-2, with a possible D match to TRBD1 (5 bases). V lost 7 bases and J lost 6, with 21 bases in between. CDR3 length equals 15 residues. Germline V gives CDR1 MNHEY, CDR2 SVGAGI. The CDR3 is CASIEHTGTGDGYTF. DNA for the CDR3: TGTGCCAGCATTGAGCACACCGGGACGGGGGATGGCTACACCTTC.

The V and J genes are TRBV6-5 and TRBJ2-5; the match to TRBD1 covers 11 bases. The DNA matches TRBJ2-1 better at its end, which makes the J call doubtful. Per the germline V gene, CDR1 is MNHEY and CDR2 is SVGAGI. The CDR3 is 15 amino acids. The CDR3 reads CASSSGQGAPNEQFF. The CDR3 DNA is TGTGCCAGCAGCTCCGGACAGGGGGCGCCCAATGAGCAGTTCTTC.

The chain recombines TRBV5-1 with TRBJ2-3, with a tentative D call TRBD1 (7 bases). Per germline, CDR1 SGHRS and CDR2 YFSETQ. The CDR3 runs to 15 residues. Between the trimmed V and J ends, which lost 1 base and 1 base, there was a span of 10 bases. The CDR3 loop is CASSLQGGGTDTQYF. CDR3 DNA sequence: TGCGCCAGCAGCTTGCAGGGGGGTGGCACAGATACGCAGTATTTT.

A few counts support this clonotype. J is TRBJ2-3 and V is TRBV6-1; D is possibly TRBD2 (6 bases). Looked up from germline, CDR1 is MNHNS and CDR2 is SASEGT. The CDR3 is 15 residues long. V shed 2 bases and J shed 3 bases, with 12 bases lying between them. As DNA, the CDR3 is TGTGCCAGCAGTGAACAGACCGGGGGAACAGATACGCAGTATTTT. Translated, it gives CASSEQTGGTDTQYF.

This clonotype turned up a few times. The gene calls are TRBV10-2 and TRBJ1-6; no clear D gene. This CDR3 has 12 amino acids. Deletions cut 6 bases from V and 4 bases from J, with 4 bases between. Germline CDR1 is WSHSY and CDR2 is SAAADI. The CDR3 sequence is CASRGYNSPLHF. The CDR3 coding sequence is TGCGCCAGCAGAGGGTATAATTCACCCCTCCACTTT.

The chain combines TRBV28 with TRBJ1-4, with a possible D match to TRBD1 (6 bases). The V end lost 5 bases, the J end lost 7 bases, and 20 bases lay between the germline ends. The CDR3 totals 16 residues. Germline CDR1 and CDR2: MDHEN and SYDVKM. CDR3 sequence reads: CASSPTKGGLGEKLFF. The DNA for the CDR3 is TGTGCCAGCAGTCCCACTAAGGGGGGGTTGGGTGAAAAACTGTTTTTT.

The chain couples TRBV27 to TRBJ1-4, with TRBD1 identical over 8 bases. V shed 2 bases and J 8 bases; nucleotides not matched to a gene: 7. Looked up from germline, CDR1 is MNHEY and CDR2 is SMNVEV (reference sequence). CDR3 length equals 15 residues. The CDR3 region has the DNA TGTGCCAGCAGTTTAAACCCCAGGGGGCGGGAAAAACTGTTTTTT. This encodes CASSLNPRGREKLFF.

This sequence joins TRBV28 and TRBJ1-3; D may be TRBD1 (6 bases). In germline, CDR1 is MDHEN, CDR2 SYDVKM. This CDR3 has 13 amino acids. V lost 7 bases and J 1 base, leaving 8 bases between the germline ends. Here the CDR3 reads CASKGESGNTIYF. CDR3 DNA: TGTGCCAGCAAGGGGGAATCTGGAAACACCATATATTTT.

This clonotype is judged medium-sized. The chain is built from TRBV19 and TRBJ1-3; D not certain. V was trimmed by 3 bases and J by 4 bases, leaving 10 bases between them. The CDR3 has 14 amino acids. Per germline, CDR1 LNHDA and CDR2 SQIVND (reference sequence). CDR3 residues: CASSIQEDGNTIYF. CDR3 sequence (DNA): TGTGCCAGTAGTATCCAGGAGGACGGAAACACCATATATTTT. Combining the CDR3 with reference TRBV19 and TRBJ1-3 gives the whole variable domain DGGITQSPKYLFRKEGQNVTLSCEQNLNHDAMYWYRQDPGQGLRLIYYSQIVNDFQKGDIAEGYSVSREKKESFPLTVTSAQKNPTAFYLCASSIQEDGNTIYFGEGSWLTVV.

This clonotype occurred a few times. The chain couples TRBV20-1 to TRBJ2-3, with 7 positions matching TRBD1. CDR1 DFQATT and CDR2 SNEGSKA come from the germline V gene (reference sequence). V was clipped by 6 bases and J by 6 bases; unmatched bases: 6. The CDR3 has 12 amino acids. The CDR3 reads CSAPDRLDTQYF. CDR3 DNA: TGCAGTGCCCCGGACAGGCTGGATACGCAGTATTTT.

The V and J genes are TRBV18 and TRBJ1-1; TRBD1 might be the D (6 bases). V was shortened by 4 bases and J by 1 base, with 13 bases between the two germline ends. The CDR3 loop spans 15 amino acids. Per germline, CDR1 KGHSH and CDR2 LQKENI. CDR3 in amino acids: CASSLQTGPNTEAFF. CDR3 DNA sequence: TGTGCCAGCTCACTCCAGACAGGACCGAACACTGAAGCTTTCTTT.

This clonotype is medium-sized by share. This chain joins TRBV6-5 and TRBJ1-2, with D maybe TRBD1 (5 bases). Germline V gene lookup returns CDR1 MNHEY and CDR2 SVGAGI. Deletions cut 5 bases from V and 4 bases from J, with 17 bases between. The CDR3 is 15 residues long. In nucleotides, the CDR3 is TGTGCCAGCAGTCCGGGACGCACCTTCGGCTATGGCTACACCTTC. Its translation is CASSPGRTFGYGYTF.

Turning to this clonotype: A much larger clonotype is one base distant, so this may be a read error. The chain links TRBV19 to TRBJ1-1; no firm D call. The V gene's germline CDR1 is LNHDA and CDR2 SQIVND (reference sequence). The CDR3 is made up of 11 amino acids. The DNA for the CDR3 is TGTTCCAGTACCCAAAGAGGTTCGGCTTTCTTT. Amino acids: CSSTQRGSAFF.

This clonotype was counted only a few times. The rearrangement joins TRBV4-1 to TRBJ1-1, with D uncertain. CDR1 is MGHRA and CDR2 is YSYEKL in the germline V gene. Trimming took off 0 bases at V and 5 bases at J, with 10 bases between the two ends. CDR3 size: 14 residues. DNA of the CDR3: TGCGCCAGCAGCCAAGAAGGGCGTCGGACTGAAGCTTTCTTT. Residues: CASSQEGRRTEAFF.

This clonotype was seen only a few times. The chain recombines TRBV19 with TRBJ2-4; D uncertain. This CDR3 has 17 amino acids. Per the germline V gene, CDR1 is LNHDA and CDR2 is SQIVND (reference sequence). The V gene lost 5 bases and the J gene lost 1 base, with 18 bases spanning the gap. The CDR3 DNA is TGTGCCAGTAGTCCCTCCAGCCACAGTTCGGCCAAAAACATTCAGTACTTC. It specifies CASSPSSHSSAKNIQYF.

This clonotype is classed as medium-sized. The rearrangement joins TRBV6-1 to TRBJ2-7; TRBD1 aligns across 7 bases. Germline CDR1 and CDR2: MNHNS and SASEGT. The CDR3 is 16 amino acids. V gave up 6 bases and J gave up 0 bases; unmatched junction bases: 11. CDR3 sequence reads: CASRGPTGLSSYEQYV. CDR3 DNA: TGTGCCAGCAGGGGACCGACAGGGCTCAGCTCCTACGAGCAGTACGTC.

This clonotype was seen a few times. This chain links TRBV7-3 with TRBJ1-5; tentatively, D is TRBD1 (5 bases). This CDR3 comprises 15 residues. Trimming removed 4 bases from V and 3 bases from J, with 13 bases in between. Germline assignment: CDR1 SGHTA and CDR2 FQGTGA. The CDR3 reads CASSSGASNNQPQHF. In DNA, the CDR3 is TGTGCCAGCAGCTCCGGGGCAAGCAACAATCAGCCCCAGCATTTT.

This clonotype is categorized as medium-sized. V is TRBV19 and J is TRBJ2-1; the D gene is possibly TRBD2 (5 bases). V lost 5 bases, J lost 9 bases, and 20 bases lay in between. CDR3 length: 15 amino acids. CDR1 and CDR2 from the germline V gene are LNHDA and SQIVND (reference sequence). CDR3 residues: CASSADGLGAAEQFF. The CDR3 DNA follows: TGTGCCAGTAGTGCGGACGGACTTGGAGCGGCTGAGCAGTTCTTC.

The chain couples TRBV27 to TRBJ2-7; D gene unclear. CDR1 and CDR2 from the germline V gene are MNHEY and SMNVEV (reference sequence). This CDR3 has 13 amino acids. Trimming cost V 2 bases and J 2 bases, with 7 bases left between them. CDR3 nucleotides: TGTGCCAGCAGTTTAAGGGCCCCCTACGAGCAGTACTTC. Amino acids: CASSLRAPYEQYF.

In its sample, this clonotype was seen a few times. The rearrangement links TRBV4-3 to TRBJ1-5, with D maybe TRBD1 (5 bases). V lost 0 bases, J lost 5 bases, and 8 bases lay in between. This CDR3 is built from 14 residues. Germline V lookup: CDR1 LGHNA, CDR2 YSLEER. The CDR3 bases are TGCGCCAGCAGCCAAGATCCAGGGTATCAGCCCCAGCATTTT. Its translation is CASSQDPGYQPQHF.

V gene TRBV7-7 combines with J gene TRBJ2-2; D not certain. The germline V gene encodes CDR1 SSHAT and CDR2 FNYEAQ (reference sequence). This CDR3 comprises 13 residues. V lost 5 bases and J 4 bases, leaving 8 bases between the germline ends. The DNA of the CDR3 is TGTGCCAGCAGCCGAAAGGGCACCGGGGAGCTGTTTTTT. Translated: CASSRKGTGELFF.